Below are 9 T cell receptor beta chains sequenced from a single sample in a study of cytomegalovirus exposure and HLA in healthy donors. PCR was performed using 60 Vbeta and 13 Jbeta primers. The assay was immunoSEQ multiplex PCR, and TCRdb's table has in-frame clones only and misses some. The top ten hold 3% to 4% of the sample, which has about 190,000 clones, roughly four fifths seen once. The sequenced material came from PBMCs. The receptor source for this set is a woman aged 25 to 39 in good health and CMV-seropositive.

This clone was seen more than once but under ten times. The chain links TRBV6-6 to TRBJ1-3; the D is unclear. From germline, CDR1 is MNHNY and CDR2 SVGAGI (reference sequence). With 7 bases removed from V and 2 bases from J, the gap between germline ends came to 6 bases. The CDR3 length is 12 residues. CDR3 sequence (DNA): TGTGCCAGCAAATCTACTGGAAACACCATATATTTT. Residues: CASKSTGNTIYF.

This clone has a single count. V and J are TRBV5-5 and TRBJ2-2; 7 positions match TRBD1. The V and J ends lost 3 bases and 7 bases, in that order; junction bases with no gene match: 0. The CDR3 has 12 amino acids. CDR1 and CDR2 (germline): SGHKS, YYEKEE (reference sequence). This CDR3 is CASSYRGGELFF. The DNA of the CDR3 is TGTGCCAGCAGCTACAGGGGCGGGGAGCTGTTTTTT. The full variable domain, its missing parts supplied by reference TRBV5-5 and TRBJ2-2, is DAGVTQSPTHLIKTRGQQVTLRCSPISGHKSVSWYQQVLGQGPQFIFQYYEKEERGRGNFPDRFSARQFPNYSSELNVNALLLGDSALYLCASSYRGGELFFGEGSRLTVL.

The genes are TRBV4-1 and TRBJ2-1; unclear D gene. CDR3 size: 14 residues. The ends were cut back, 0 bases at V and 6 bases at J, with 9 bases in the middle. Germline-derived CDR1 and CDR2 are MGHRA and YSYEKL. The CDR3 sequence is CASSQEVRSNEQFF. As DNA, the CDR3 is TGCGCCAGCAGCCAAGAAGTGAGATCCAATGAGCAGTTCTTC.

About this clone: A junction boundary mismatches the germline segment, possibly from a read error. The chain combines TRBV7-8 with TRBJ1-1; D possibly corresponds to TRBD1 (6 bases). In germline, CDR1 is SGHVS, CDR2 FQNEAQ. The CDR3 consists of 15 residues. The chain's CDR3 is CAGSLVVQGRTEAFF. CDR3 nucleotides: TGTGCCGGCAGCTTAGTTGTACAGGGAAGGACTGAAGCTTTCTTT.

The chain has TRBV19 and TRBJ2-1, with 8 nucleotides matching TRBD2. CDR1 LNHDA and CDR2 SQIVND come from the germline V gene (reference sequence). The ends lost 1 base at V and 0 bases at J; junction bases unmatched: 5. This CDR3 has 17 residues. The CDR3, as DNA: TGTGCCAGTAGTATAGGAGCGGGAGTTGCCTCCTACAATGAGCAGTTCTTC. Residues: CASSIGAGVASYNEQFF. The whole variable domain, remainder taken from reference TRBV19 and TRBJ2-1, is DGGITQSPKYLFRKEGQNVTLSCEQNLNHDAMYWYRQDPGQGLRLIYYSQIVNDFQKGDIAEGYSVSREKKESFPLTVTSAQKNPTAFYLCASSIGAGVASYNEQFFGPGTRLTVL.

CDR3 coding DNA: TGTGCCAGCAGTGCCGGGACAGTGGGAGCAACCGGGGAGCTGTTTTTT. It yields the protein CASSAGTVGATGELFF. J is TRBJ2-2 and V is TRBV6-1; 7 positions match TRBD1. In germline, CDR1 is MNHNS, CDR2 SASEGT. V was pared by 4 bases and J by 5 bases, with 10 bases of the junction left unmatched. The CDR3 totals 16 residues.

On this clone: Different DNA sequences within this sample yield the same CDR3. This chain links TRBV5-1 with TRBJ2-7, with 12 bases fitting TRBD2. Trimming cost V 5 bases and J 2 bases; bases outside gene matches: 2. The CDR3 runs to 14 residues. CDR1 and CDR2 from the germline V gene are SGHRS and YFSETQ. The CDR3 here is CASRTSGGTYEQYF. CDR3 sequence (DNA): TGCGCCAGCAGGACTAGCGGGGGTACCTACGAGCAGTACTTC.

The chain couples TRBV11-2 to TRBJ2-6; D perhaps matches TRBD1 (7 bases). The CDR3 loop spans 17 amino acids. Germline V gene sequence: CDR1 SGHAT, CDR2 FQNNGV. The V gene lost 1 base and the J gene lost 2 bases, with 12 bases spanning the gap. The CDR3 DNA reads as TGTGCCAGCAGCTTAGCAGGGGGGTATGCTGGGGCCAACGTCCTGACTTTC. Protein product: CASSLAGGYAGANVLTF.

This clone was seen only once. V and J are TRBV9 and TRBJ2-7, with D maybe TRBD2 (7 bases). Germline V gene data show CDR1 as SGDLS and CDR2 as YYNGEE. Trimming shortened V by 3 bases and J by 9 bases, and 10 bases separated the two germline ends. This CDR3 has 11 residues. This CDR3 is CASSARGGQYF. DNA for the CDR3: TGTGCCAGCAGCGCTAGGGGGGGGCAGTACTTC.